These 25 T cell receptor beta chains originate from one sample sequenced in a study of T cell changes during pregnancy in multiple sclerosis. Repertoires were generated with immunoSEQ multiplex PCR, while TCRdb's copy carries only in-frame clones and drops some. The data show 55,000 to 65,000 clones, approximately 93% seen once. The sample here was peripheral blood, taken after pregnancy. The receptors here all came from a female donor with multiple sclerosis, enrolled in a pregnancy study.

V usage is TRBV10-3 and J usage is TRBJ2-1, with D tentatively TRBD2 (6 bases). Germline V gene data show CDR1 as ENHRY and CDR2 as SYGVKD. V was shortened by 0 bases and J by 0 bases, with 6 bases between the two germline ends. The CDR3 covers 15 residues. The CDR3 is CAISESTSSYNEQFF. CDR3 DNA: TGTGCCATCAGTGAGTCGACTAGCTCCTACAATGAGCAGTTCTTC.

In its sample, this clone was seen once. The J gene is TRBJ2-7, the V gene TRBV9; TRBD1 agrees at 8 bases. The junction had 9 bases not matched to a gene; V was cut back by 4 bases and J by 6 bases. This CDR3 region has 14 residues. Germline assignment: CDR1 SGDLS and CDR2 YYNGEE. The CDR3 loop is CASSPRTGLSEQYF. The DNA for the CDR3 is TGTGCCAGCAGCCCCCGGACAGGGCTCTCCGAGCAGTACTTC.

The chain is built from TRBV5-4 and TRBJ2-7, with 8 bases identical to TRBD1. Unmatched junction bases numbered 8, after V lost 4 bases and J lost 5 bases. Germline V CDR1 and CDR2: SGHNT, YYREEE (reference sequence). The CDR3 totals 14 residues. In nucleotides, the CDR3 is TGTGCCAGCAGCCCCCCGGACAGGGCAGACGAGCAGTACTTC. This translates into CASSPPDRADEQYF.

As to this clone: Different DNA sequences within this sample yield the same CDR3. The chain has TRBV7-9 and TRBJ2-7; D is unresolved. Trimming left V 3 bases short and J 4 bases short, with 4 bases between. The CDR3 has 11 amino acids. The germline V gene has CDR1 SEHNR and CDR2 FQNEAQ (reference sequence). This chain's CDR3 is CASSFSYEQYF. In DNA, the CDR3 is TGTGCCAGCAGCTTCAGTTACGAGCAGTACTTC.

The chain combines TRBV15 with TRBJ2-7; 8 bases align to TRBD1. The CDR3 extends over 15 amino acids. Germline assignment: CDR1 LNHNV and CDR2 YYDKDF (reference sequence). V shed 1 base and J 5 bases; nucleotides not matched to a gene: 7. The CDR3 nucleotides read TGTGCCACCAGCAGAGGGACAGGGAGTGTAAACGAGCAGTACTTC. Amino acids: CATSRGTGSVNEQYF.

This rearrangement joins TRBV19 to TRBJ1-4, with 9 bases fitting TRBD1. Looked up from germline, CDR1 is LNHDA and CDR2 is SQIVND (reference sequence). Trimming took 2 bases from V and 6 from J; bases not matched to a gene: 4. The CDR3 length is 15 residues. The CDR3 DNA reads TGTGCCAGTAGTATACCGGGACAGGGATATGAAAAACTGTTTTTT. Its translation is CASSIPGQGYEKLFF.

The CDR3 spells CASSLTPTGLSGANVLTF. For the CDR3, the DNA is TGTGCCAGCAGCTTAACCCCGACAGGCCTCTCTGGGGCCAACGTCCTGACTTTC. The V call is TRBV7-3, the J call TRBJ2-6; tentatively, D is TRBD1 (6 bases). The germline CDR1 and CDR2 sequences are SGHTA and FQGTGA. V lost 0 bases to trimming and J lost 0 bases, with 12 bases between them. The CDR3 contains 18 residues.

The genes are TRBV7-2 and TRBJ2-2; 7 nucleotides align to TRBD2. After removal of 1 base from V and 9 bases from J, the junction contained 2 bases not matched to a gene. The CDR3 loop spans 13 amino acids. Germline CDR1 and CDR2: SGHTA and FQGNSA. The CDR3 region has the DNA TGTGCCAGCAGCTTAGGGGGGGGTCGGGAGCTGTTTTTT. Translating gives CASSLGGGRELFF.

Only one count was recorded for this clone. The rearrangement links TRBV7-9 to TRBJ1-2; D might be TRBD1 (5 bases). In germline, CDR1 is SEHNR, CDR2 FQNEAQ (reference sequence). The ends were cut back, 5 bases at V and 3 bases at J, with 13 bases in the middle. The CDR3 is 14 residues long. The chain's CDR3 is CASSRGEGYYGYTF. The CDR3 DNA follows: TGTGCCAGCAGCCGAGGGGAGGGGTACTATGGCTACACCTTC. Full variable domain (remainder filled in from reference TRBV7-9 and TRBJ1-2): DTGVSQNPRHKITKRGQNVTFRCDPISEHNRLYWYRQTLGQGPEFLTYFQNEAQLEKSRLLSDRFSAERPKGSFSTLEIQRTEQGDSAMYLCASSRGEGYYGYTFGSGTRLTVV.

The V gene is TRBV23-1, the J gene TRBJ2-4; D is ambiguous. TRBV23-1 is an ORF; its function is uncertain. The CDR3 is 14 amino acids. V gave up 11 bases and J gave up 0 bases, with 14 bases separating them. CDR3 protein: CARHTLIAKNIQYF. The CDR3 DNA sequence: TGCGCCCGTCATACTCTGATAGCCAAAAACATTCAGTACTTC.

The chain recombines TRBV6-5 with TRBJ2-1, with 11 nucleotides matching TRBD2. The CDR3 is 16 residues long. Trimming cost V 0 bases and J 3 bases; bases outside gene matches: 1. Germline V gene lookup returns CDR1 MNHEY and CDR2 SVGAGI. The CDR3: CASSYSTSGVYNEQFF. CDR3 sequence (DNA): TGTGCCAGCAGTTACTCGACTAGCGGGGTCTACAATGAGCAGTTCTTC.

The chain has TRBV25-1 and TRBJ1-1; no clear D gene. CDR1 and CDR2 (germline): MGHDK, SYGVNS. The V end lost 8 bases, the J end lost 2 bases, and 6 bases lay between the germline ends. The CDR3 extends over 11 amino acids. CDR3 region: CASVHNTEAFF. CDR3 coding DNA: TGTGCCAGCGTACACAACACTGAAGCTTTCTTT. The complete variable domain, with remaining parts taken from reference TRBV25-1 and TRBJ1-1, reads EADIYQTPRYLVIGTGKKITLECSQTMGHDKMYWYQQDPGMELHLIHYSYGVNSTEKGDLSSESTVSRIRTEHFPLTLESARPSHTSQYLCASVHNTEAFFGQGTRLTVV.

The chain combines TRBV19 with TRBJ1-1, with 9 bases matching TRBD1. Germline V gene sequence: CDR1 LNHDA, CDR2 SQIVND (reference sequence). There are 15 residues in the CDR3. The ends lost 3 bases at V and 6 bases at J; junction bases unmatched: 8. This CDR3 is CASSIRDRDFPEAFF. In DNA form, the CDR3 reads TGTGCCAGTAGTATTAGGGACAGGGATTTTCCTGAAGCTTTCTTT.

V gene TRBV10-3 combines with J gene TRBJ2-4; D might be TRBD1 (6 bases). The V end was cut by 11 bases, the J end by 0 bases, with 23 bases between. The CDR3 covers 17 residues. CDR1 and CDR2 from the germline V gene are ENHRY and SYGVKD. CDR3 sequence reads: CAATLDRPVLAKNIQYF. DNA for the CDR3: TGTGCCGCCACATTGGACAGACCCGTTCTAGCCAAAAACATTCAGTACTTC.

J is TRBJ2-3 and V is TRBV6-5; 11 nucleotides line up with TRBD2. CDR1 and CDR2 from the germline V gene are MNHEY and SVGAGI. The CDR3 consists of 16 residues. The ends lost 2 bases at V and 6 bases at J; junction bases unmatched: 7. The CDR3 spells CASSYGTSGGRDTQYF. The CDR3 coding sequence is TGTGCCAGCAGTTACGGTACTAGCGGGGGTCGGGATACGCAGTATTTT.

This rearrangement joins TRBV7-9 to TRBJ2-7; TRBD1 agrees at 10 bases. This CDR3 has 14 amino acids. Per the germline V gene, CDR1 is SEHNR and CDR2 is FQNEAQ (reference sequence). Trimming removed 4 bases from V and 5 bases from J; junction bases left unmatched: 5. CDR3 amino acids: CASSSRDRGNEQYF. Here the CDR3 DNA reads TGTGCCAGCAGCTCCCGGGACAGGGGAAACGAGCAGTACTTC.

The gene calls are TRBV6-4 and TRBJ2-3; D may be TRBD2 (5 bases). The germline V gene encodes CDR1 MRHNA and CDR2 SNTAGT. The ends were cut back, 0 bases at V and 1 base at J, with 8 bases in the middle. This CDR3 is built from 15 residues. CDR3 sequence reads: CASSDSRAGTDTQYF. Written as DNA, the CDR3 is TGTGCCAGCAGTGACTCGAGGGCCGGCACAGATACGCAGTATTTT.

The CDR3 bases are TGCGCCAGCAGCTTGAACAGGCCCCGCTACAATGAGCAGTTCTTC. It translates to CASSLNRPRYNEQFF. The chain links TRBV5-1 to TRBJ2-1; D may be TRBD1 (5 bases). CDR1 is SGHRS, CDR2 YFSETQ, per germline. Trimming shortened V by 1 base and J by 3 bases, and 11 bases separated the two germline ends. The CDR3 totals 15 residues. The variable domain in full, completed from reference TRBV5-1 and TRBJ2-1, reads KAGVTQTPRYLIKTRGQQVTLSCSPISGHRSVSWYQQTPGQGLQFLFEYFSETQRNKGNFPGRFSGRQFSNSRSEMNVSTLELGDSALYLCASSLNRPRYNEQFFGPGTRLTVL.

The chain combines TRBV29-1 with TRBJ2-1; 11 bases line up with TRBD2. The CDR3 runs 15 residues. CDR1 and CDR2 from the germline V gene are SQVTM and ANQGSEA. V was clipped by 2 bases and J by 4 bases; unmatched bases: 4. CDR3 in DNA: TGCAGCGTTGAACACGGGACTAGCGGATACAATGAGCAGTTCTTC. This sequence encodes CSVEHGTSGYNEQFF.

The rearrangement links TRBV7-2 to TRBJ1-3; maybe TRBD1 (5 bases). The V gene lost 9 bases and the J gene lost 0 bases, with 12 bases spanning the gap. CDR1 is SGHTA, CDR2 FQGNSA, per germline. This CDR3 has 14 amino acids. The chain's CDR3 is CASSPGNSGNTIYF. CDR3 nucleotide sequence: TGTGCCAGTAGCCCAGGGAACTCTGGAAACACCATATATTTT.

This clone was detected only a few times. The V gene is TRBV7-6, the J gene TRBJ1-1, with unresolved D. CDR1 SGHVS and CDR2 FNYEAQ come from the germline V gene. Between the trimmed V and J ends, which lost 0 bases and 1 base, there was a span of 9 bases. The CDR3 has 15 residues. The CDR3 loop is CASSLAPSENTEAFF. As DNA, the CDR3 is TGTGCCAGCAGCTTAGCTCCCAGTGAGAACACTGAAGCTTTCTTT.

The chain joins TRBV19 to TRBJ2-3; 13 bases fit TRBD2. V lost 0 bases and J lost 8; bases outside the gene matches: 8. This CDR3 region has 17 residues. Per the germline V gene, CDR1 is LNHDA and CDR2 is SQIVND (reference sequence). CDR3 loop: CASSIELAGGPSGTQYF. In nucleotides, the CDR3 is TGTGCCAGTAGTATAGAACTAGCGGGAGGGCCCTCGGGTACGCAGTATTTT.

The chain recombines TRBV6-4 with TRBJ2-3; TRBD2 agrees at 8 bases. CDR1 MRHNA and CDR2 SNTAGT come from the germline V gene. The junction had 1 base not matched to a gene; V was cut back by 3 bases and J by 2 bases. The length of the CDR3 is 14 residues. The CDR3 DNA follows: TGTGCCAGCAGTGAAGCGGGAGCCACAGATACGCAGTATTTT. Its translation is CASSEAGATDTQYF.

This chain connects TRBV4-3 to TRBJ2-2; perhaps TRBD2 as D (6 bases). CDR1 LGHNA and CDR2 YSLEER come from the germline V gene. V dropped 0 bases and J dropped 3 bases, with 17 bases sitting between them. There are 18 residues in the CDR3. The CDR3 here is CASSQDHVGRGHTGELFF. The CDR3 DNA sequence: TGCGCCAGCAGCCAAGATCATGTCGGGCGGGGACACACCGGGGAGCTGTTTTTT.

This clone was counted only a few times. This chain uses TRBV6-1 with TRBJ2-7, with TRBD1 matching 8 bases. The germline V gene encodes CDR1 MNHNS and CDR2 SASEGT. After removal of 3 bases from V and 0 bases from J, the junction contained 4 bases not matched to a gene. The CDR3 has 15 amino acids. The CDR3 sequence: CASSDQGAISYEQYF. Written as DNA, the CDR3 is TGTGCCAGCAGTGACCAGGGGGCAATCTCCTACGAGCAGTACTTC.